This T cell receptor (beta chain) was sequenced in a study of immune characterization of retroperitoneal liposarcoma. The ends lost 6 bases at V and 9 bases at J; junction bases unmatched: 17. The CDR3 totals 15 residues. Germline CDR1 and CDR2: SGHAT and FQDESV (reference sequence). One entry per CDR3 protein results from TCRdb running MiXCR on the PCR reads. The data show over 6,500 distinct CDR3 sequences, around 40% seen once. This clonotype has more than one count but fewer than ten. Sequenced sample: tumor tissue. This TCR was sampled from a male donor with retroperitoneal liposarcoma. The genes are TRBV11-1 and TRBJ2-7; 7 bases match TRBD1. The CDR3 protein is CASSFGTALLLRQYF. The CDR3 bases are TGTGCCAGCAGTTTTGGGACAGCCCTTCTCCTTAGGCAGTACTTC.